A selection of T cell receptor beta chains follows, all from one sample in a study of molecular identifiers for immune sequencing clone quantification. TCRdb ran MiXCR on the PCR reads and lists one entry per CDR3 protein. Here the sample spans hundreds of thousands of distinct CDR3 sequences, roughly 27% being singletons. Sample: naive CD8+ T cells from blood, with Jurkat cell RNA spiked in. The receptors originated from a human donor in good health. Some libraries in this study had Jurkat cell RNA spiked in. Each CDR3 is given with its conserved first and last residue. The order of the fields is CDR3 protein, CDR3 DNA, V gene, clone size, D gene, J gene. The D gene is left open where the match is weak. The size of a clone is reported for some rows only, either as once, few or many, or as a class for expanded clones.

CDR3aa: CASSYRGNKPQHF; CDR3nt: TGTGCCAGCAGCTACAGGGGGAATAAGCCCCAGCATTTT; v_gene: TRBV28; abundance: many; d_gene: TRBD1; j_gene: TRBJ1-5
CDR3aa: CASSQEWGAGANVLTF; CDR3nt: TGTGCCAGCAGCCAAGAATGGGGAGCTGGGGCCAACGTCCTGACTTTC; v_gene: TRBV3-1; abundance: many; d_gene: NA; j_gene: TRBJ2-6
CDR3aa: CASSPHLIPLHF; CDR3nt: TGTGCCAGCAGTCCGCACCTCATTCCCCTCCACTTT; v_gene: TRBV28; abundance: many; d_gene: NA; j_gene: TRBJ1-6
CDR3aa: CSVRGTGGFTGELFF; CDR3nt: TGCAGCGTGCGCGGGACAGGGGGCTTCACCGGGGAGCTGTTTTTT; v_gene: TRBV29-1; abundance: many; d_gene: TRBD1; j_gene: TRBJ2-2
CDR3aa: CASSLRGARTGELFF; CDR3nt: TGTGCCAGCAGTTTGAGGGGGGCGCGCACCGGGGAGCTGTTTTTT; v_gene: TRBV28; abundance: many; d_gene: NA; j_gene: TRBJ2-2
CDR3aa: CSARDPEIGNTEAFF; CDR3nt: TGCAGTGCTAGAGATCCAGAAATAGGGAACACTGAAGCTTTCTTT; v_gene: TRBV20-1; abundance: NA; d_gene: NA; j_gene: TRBJ1-1
CDR3aa: CAGSTGTEYQPQHF; CDR3nt: TGTGCCGGTAGTACCGGGACGGAATATCAGCCCCAGCATTTT; v_gene: TRBV19; abundance: few; d_gene: NA; j_gene: TRBJ1-5
CDR3aa: CASSLAGHGELFF; CDR3nt: TGTGCCAGCAGCTTAGCGGGGCACGGGGAGCTGTTTTTT; v_gene: TRBV7-6; abundance: many; d_gene: NA; j_gene: TRBJ2-2
CDR3aa: CASSQGPEAFF; CDR3nt: TGTGCCAGCAGCCAAGGACCTGAAGCTTTCTTT; v_gene: TRBV4-2; abundance: many; d_gene: NA; j_gene: TRBJ1-1
CDR3aa: CASSTDGRNEQFF; CDR3nt: TGTGCCAGCAGTACAGACGGCCGCAATGAGCAGTTCTTC; v_gene: TRBV7-9; abundance: NA; d_gene: NA; j_gene: TRBJ2-1
CDR3aa: CASSPTTGFVYGYTF; CDR3nt: TGCGCCAGCAGTCCTACCACCGGGTTCGTCTATGGCTACACCTTC; v_gene: TRBV4-1; abundance: NA; d_gene: NA; j_gene: TRBJ1-2
CDR3aa: CSARDPLAGTYEQYF; CDR3nt: TGCAGTGCTAGAGATCCGCTAGCGGGAACCTACGAGCAGTACTTC; v_gene: TRBV20-1; abundance: many; d_gene: TRBD2; j_gene: TRBJ2-7
CDR3aa: CASSLDGTVPYEQYF; CDR3nt: TGTGCCAGCAGTTTAGACGGGACAGTACCCTACGAGCAGTACTTC; v_gene: TRBV27; abundance: few; d_gene: TRBD1; j_gene: TRBJ2-7
CDR3aa: CASSLPQTMNTEAFF; CDR3nt: TGTGCCAGCAGTTTACCCCAGACCATGAACACTGAAGCTTTCTTT; v_gene: TRBV28; abundance: NA; d_gene: NA; j_gene: TRBJ1-1
CDR3aa: CASREGLSKRSNQPQHF; CDR3nt: TGTGCCAGCAGAGAGGGACTCTCTAAAAGGAGCAATCAGCCCCAGCATTTT; v_gene: TRBV6-2/TRBV6-3; abundance: many; d_gene: NA; j_gene: TRBJ1-5
CDR3aa: CASSFHGGGGTQYF; CDR3nt: TGTGCCAGCAGTTTCCACGGGGGTGGAGGTACGCAGTATTTT; v_gene: TRBV27; abundance: many; d_gene: NA; j_gene: TRBJ2-3
CDR3aa: CASSQDIGWTGIGNYGYTF; CDR3nt: TGCGCCAGCAGCCAAGATATCGGATGGACAGGGATCGGTAATTATGGCTACACCTTC; v_gene: TRBV4-3; abundance: NA; d_gene: TRBD1; j_gene: TRBJ1-2
CDR3aa: CASSLAREIETQYF; CDR3nt: TGTGCCAGCAGCTTAGCACGGGAGATAGAGACCCAGTACTTC; v_gene: TRBV7-9; abundance: NA; d_gene: NA; j_gene: TRBJ2-5
CDR3aa: CASSPRRAYGQFF; CDR3nt: TGCGCCAGCAGCCCGCGGAGGGCCTATGGGCAGTTCTTC; v_gene: TRBV4-1; abundance: NA; d_gene: NA; j_gene: TRBJ2-1
CDR3aa: CASSLAGGETEAFF; CDR3nt: TGCGCCAGCAGCTTGGCGGGAGGGGAGACTGAAGCTTTCTTT; v_gene: TRBV5-1; abundance: NA; d_gene: NA; j_gene: TRBJ1-1
CDR3aa: CSVGGSSGNTGELFF; CDR3nt: TGCAGCGTGGGAGGTTCTAGCGGGAACACCGGGGAGCTGTTTTTT; v_gene: TRBV29-1; abundance: many; d_gene: TRBD2; j_gene: TRBJ2-2
CDR3aa: CASSGGAWQPQHF; CDR3nt: TGTGCCAGCAGTGGGGGAGCATGGCAGCCCCAGCATTTT; v_gene: TRBV6-5; abundance: many; d_gene: NA; j_gene: TRBJ1-5
CDR3aa: CPRSLGGGPTEAFF; CDR3nt: TGCCCCCGCAGCTTGGGGGGGGGGCCCACTGAAGCTTTCTTT; v_gene: TRBV5-1; abundance: NA; d_gene: NA; j_gene: TRBJ1-1
CDR3aa: CASSIFGQDLNEQFF; CDR3nt: TGTGCCAGTAGTATTTTCGGACAGGACTTAAATGAGCAGTTCTTC; v_gene: TRBV19; abundance: NA; d_gene: TRBD1; j_gene: TRBJ2-1
CDR3aa: CATSGLGYNEQFF; CDR3nt: TGTGCCACCAGTGGTTTAGGGTACAATGAGCAGTTCTTC; v_gene: TRBV24-1; abundance: NA; d_gene: NA; j_gene: TRBJ2-1
CDR3aa: CASSKMTSGSTDTQYF; CDR3nt: TGTGCCAGCAGCAAGATGACTAGCGGTAGCACAGATACGCAGTATTTT; v_gene: TRBV14; abundance: many; d_gene: TRBD2; j_gene: TRBJ2-3
CDR3aa: CSARPEPPNYGYTF; CDR3nt: TGCAGTGCCCGTCCGGAGCCCCCTAACTATGGCTACACCTTC; v_gene: TRBV20-1; abundance: few; d_gene: NA; j_gene: TRBJ1-2
CDR3aa: CASSIDFLPLLTNTGELFF; CDR3nt: TGTGCCAGTAGTATAGATTTTTTGCCTCTCCTCACGAACACCGGGGAGCTGTTTTTT; v_gene: TRBV19; abundance: NA; d_gene: NA; j_gene: TRBJ2-2
CDR3aa: CSARDGGYRVEAFF; CDR3nt: TGCAGTGCTAGAGATGGAGGGTATAGAGTTGAAGCTTTCTTT; v_gene: TRBV20-1; abundance: many; d_gene: NA; j_gene: TRBJ1-1
CDR3aa: CATTGPWNEQFF; CDR3nt: TGTGCCACGACAGGGCCTTGGAATGAGCAGTTCTTC; v_gene: TRBV7-9; abundance: few; d_gene: TRBD1; j_gene: TRBJ2-1
CDR3aa: CASSDPGSDEKLFF; CDR3nt: TGTGCCAGCAGTGATCCGGGTTCGGATGAAAAACTGTTTTTT; v_gene: TRBV6-1; abundance: few; d_gene: NA; j_gene: TRBJ1-4
CDR3aa: CASSSHPTDTQYF; CDR3nt: TGTGCCAGCAGCTCCCATCCTACAGATACGCAGTATTTT; v_gene: TRBV5-6; abundance: few; d_gene: NA; j_gene: TRBJ2-3
CDR3aa: CASSFKQVGNQPQHF; CDR3nt: TGTGCCAGCAGTTTTAAACAGGTGGGCAATCAGCCCCAGCATTTT; v_gene: TRBV12-3/TRBV12-4; abundance: NA; d_gene: NA; j_gene: TRBJ1-5
CDR3aa: CASSFPGEPNYGYTF; CDR3nt: TGTGCCAGCAGCTTCCCGGGGGAGCCGAACTATGGCTACACCTTC; v_gene: TRBV7-9; abundance: NA; d_gene: NA; j_gene: TRBJ1-2
CDR3aa: CSASPGAYDATQYF; CDR3nt: TGCAGTGCTAGCCCCGGGGCCTACGATGCGACCCAGTACTTC; v_gene: TRBV20-1; abundance: NA; d_gene: NA; j_gene: TRBJ2-5
CDR3aa: CASGFTTYEQYF; CDR3nt: TGTGCCAGCGGTTTTACGACCTACGAGCAGTACTTC; v_gene: TRBV12-3/TRBV12-4; abundance: NA; d_gene: NA; j_gene: TRBJ2-7
CDR3aa: CASSTRTFYEQYF; CDR3nt: TGTGCCAGCAGCACCCGGACTTTCTACGAGCAGTACTTC; v_gene: TRBV7-9; abundance: few; d_gene: NA; j_gene: TRBJ2-7
CDR3aa: CASSVGGSGGGEQYF; CDR3nt: TGTGCCAGCAGCGTAGGGGGCAGCGGCGGAGGGGAGCAGTACTTC; v_gene: TRBV9; abundance: NA; d_gene: NA; j_gene: TRBJ2-7
CDR3aa: CASSFGTGGVGTQYF; CDR3nt: TGTGCCAGCAGCTTCGGGACAGGGGGCGTGGGGACCCAGTACTTC; v_gene: TRBV11-2; abundance: few; d_gene: TRBD1; j_gene: TRBJ2-5
CDR3aa: CASRDRDYTEAFF; CDR3nt: TGTGCCAGCAGAGACAGGGATTACACTGAAGCTTTCTTT; v_gene: TRBV28; abundance: few; d_gene: TRBD1; j_gene: TRBJ1-1
CDR3aa: CASSISGVYPDNEQFF; CDR3nt: TGTGCCAGTAGTATATCAGGTGTCTACCCCGACAATGAGCAGTTCTTC; v_gene: TRBV19; abundance: few; d_gene: NA; j_gene: TRBJ2-1
CDR3aa: CAISERGLSYEQYF; CDR3nt: TGTGCCATCAGTGAGCGAGGACTGTCCTACGAGCAGTACTTC; v_gene: TRBV10-3; abundance: NA; d_gene: NA; j_gene: TRBJ2-7
CDR3aa: CASSQDRLTDSLPNYGYTF; CDR3nt: TGTGCCAGCAGCCAAGATCGTCTTACGGACAGCCTTCCTAACTATGGCTACACCTTC; v_gene: TRBV3-2; abundance: NA; d_gene: NA; j_gene: TRBJ1-2
CDR3aa: CASSIGSGVPYEQYF; CDR3nt: TGTGCCAGTAGTATCGGGTCGGGGGTCCCCTACGAGCAGTACTTC; v_gene: TRBV19; abundance: NA; d_gene: NA; j_gene: TRBJ2-7
CDR3aa: CASSEPEYPYEQYF; CDR3nt: TGTGCCAGCAGTGAACCGGAATACCCCTACGAGCAGTACTTC; v_gene: TRBV25-1; abundance: few; d_gene: NA; j_gene: TRBJ2-7
CDR3aa: CASSPRQGGETQYF; CDR3nt: TGTGCCAGCAGTCCCCGACAGGGGGGGGAGACCCAGTACTTC; v_gene: TRBV12-3/TRBV12-4; abundance: many; d_gene: TRBD1; j_gene: TRBJ2-5
CDR3aa: CASTRSSTEAFF; CDR3nt: TGTGCCAGCACCCGAAGCAGCACTGAAGCTTTCTTT; v_gene: TRBV7-9; abundance: many; d_gene: NA; j_gene: TRBJ1-1
CDR3aa: CASSPRDRSNEKLFF; CDR3nt: TGCGCCAGCAGCCCCCGGGACAGAAGTAATGAAAAACTGTTTTTT; v_gene: TRBV4-1; abundance: many; d_gene: TRBD1; j_gene: TRBJ1-4
CDR3aa: CSARLVQETQYF; CDR3nt: TGCAGTGCTCGACTAGTCCAAGAGACCCAGTACTTC; v_gene: TRBV20-1; abundance: NA; d_gene: NA; j_gene: TRBJ2-5
CDR3aa: CASSFTTGGQPQHF; CDR3nt: TGTGCCAGCAGCTTTACGACAGGAGGTCAGCCCCAGCATTTT; v_gene: TRBV5-6; abundance: many; d_gene: NA; j_gene: TRBJ1-5